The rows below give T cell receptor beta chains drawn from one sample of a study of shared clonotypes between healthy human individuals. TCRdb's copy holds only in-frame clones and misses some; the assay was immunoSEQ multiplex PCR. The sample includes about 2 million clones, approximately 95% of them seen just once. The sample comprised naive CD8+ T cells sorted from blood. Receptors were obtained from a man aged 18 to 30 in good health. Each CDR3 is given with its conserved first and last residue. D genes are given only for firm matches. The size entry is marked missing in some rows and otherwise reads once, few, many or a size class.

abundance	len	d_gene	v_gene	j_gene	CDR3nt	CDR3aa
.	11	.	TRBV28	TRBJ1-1	TGTGCCAGCAGTTTGGGAGGGGAAGCTTTCTTT	CASSLGGEAFF
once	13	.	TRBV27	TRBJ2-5	TGTGCCAGCGGATACGGACTTGGAGAGACCCAGTACTTC	CASGYGLGETQYF
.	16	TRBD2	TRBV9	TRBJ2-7	TGTGCCAGCAGCGTAGCCTCGAGCGGGGGGCGTTACGAGCAGTACTTC	CASSVASSGGRYEQYF
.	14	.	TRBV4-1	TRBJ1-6	TGCGCCAGCAGCCCGGGACAAGCTCTCCCGCCCCTCCACTTT	CASSPGQALPPLHF
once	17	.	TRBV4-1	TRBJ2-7	TGCGCCAGCAGCCAAGCCCAGACGGGAGAATTATCCTACGAGCAGTACTTC	CASSQAQTGELSYEQYF
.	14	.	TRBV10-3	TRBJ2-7	TGTGCCATCAGTGAGGGCGGCCTTCGTTCGGAGCAGTACTTC	CAISEGGLRSEQYF
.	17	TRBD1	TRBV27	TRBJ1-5	TGTGCCAGCAGTGACCAAGGGACAGGGGCGGGCAATCAGCCCCAGCATTTT	CASSDQGTGAGNQPQHF
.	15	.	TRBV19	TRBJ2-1	TGTGCCAGTAGTCCATCCGGGGCATCCTACAATGAGCAGTTCTTC	CASSPSGASYNEQFF
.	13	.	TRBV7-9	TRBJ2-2	TGTGCGAGTCAGGCTCCGAACACCGGGGAGCTGTTTTTT	CASQAPNTGELFF
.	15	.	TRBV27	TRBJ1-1	TGTGCCAGCAGTTTTGCGGACAGAGTAGGAACTGAAGCTTTCTTT	CASSFADRVGTEAFF
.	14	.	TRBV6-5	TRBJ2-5	TGTGCCAGCAGTTACTCGTCACTGCACGAGACCCAGTACTTC	CASSYSSLHETQYF
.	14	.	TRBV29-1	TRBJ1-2	TGCAGCGTTGAGGGCAGCGATCTTAACTATGGCTACACCTTC	CSVEGSDLNYGYTF
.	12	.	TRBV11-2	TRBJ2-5	TGTGCCAGCAGCTTAGTAGGCGAGACCCAGTACTTC	CASSLVGETQYF
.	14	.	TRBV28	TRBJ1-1	TGTGCCAGCAGTTTTTTACAGATGAACACTGAAGCTTTCTTT	CASSFLQMNTEAFF
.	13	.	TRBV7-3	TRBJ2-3	TGTGCCAGCCGCCGGGATATCACAGATACGCAGTATTTT	CASRRDITDTQYF
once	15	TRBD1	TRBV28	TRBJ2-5	TGTGCCAGCAGTTTGGGGACAGGGTACCAAGAGACCCAGTACTTC	CASSLGTGYQETQYF
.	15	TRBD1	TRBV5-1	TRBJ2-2	TGCGCCAGCAGCTTTGGGACAGAGAACACCGGGGAGCTGTTTTTT	CASSFGTENTGELFF
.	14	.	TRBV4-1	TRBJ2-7	TGCGCCAGCAGCCCGCATGGGGCCCCCTACGAGCAGTACTTC	CASSPHGAPYEQYF
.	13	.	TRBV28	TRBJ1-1	TGTGCCAGCAGTTTCGGTGGGGGCACTGAAGCTTTCTTT	CASSFGGGTEAFF
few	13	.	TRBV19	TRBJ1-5	TGTGCCAGTAGTATAGATCTTTGGCGGCCCCAGCATTTT	CASSIDLWRPQHF
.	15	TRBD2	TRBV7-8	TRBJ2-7	TGTGCCAGCAGCCCCTGGACTAGCGGTACCTACGAGCAGTACTTC	CASSPWTSGTYEQYF
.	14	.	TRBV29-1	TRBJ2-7	TGCAGCGTTGAAGAAGGCGACGGGAGTGGAGAGCAGTACTTC	CSVEEGDGSGEQYF
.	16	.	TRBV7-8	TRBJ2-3	TGTGCCAGCAGCTTAGGTGGGATGGGGTCAACCGATACGCAGTATTTT	CASSLGGMGSTDTQYF
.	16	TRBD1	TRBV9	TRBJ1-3	TGTGCCAGCAGCTACGGAGGGGGCGGCTCTGGAAACACCATATATTTT	CASSYGGGGSGNTIYF
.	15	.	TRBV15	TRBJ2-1	TGTGCCACCAGCGGTCGGGACTTCTCCTACAATGAGCAGTTCTTC	CATSGRDFSYNEQFF
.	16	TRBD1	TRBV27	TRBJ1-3	TGTGCCAGCAGTCCAGACAGGGAGGGATCTGGAAACACCATATATTTT	CASSPDREGSGNTIYF
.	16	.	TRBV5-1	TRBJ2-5	TGCGCCAGCAGGGAACCACCGGAGGGGGAGCAAGAGACCCAGTACTTC	CASREPPEGEQETQYF
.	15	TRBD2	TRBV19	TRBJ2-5	TGTGCCAGTAGTATCACTAGCGGGGGGCAAGAGACCCAGTACTTC	CASSITSGGQETQYF
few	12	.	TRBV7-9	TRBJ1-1	TGTGCCAGCAGCTTAGGCAGCACTGAAGCTTTCTTT	CASSLGSTEAFF
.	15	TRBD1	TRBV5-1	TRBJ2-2	TGCGCCAGCAGCTTCGGACAGGGGTTAAACGGGGAGCTGTTTTTT	CASSFGQGLNGELFF
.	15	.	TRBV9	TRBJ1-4	TGTGCCAGCAGCGTAGCGGGGAACCCGAATGAAAAACTGTTTTTT	CASSVAGNPNEKLFF
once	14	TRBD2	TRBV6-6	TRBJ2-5	TGTGCCAGCAGATTCCCGGGGGGATCAGAGACCCAGTACTTC	CASRFPGGSETQYF
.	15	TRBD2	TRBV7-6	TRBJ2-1	TGTGCCAGCAGCCAGACTAGCGGGAGTGCGGCTGAGCAGTTCTTC	CASSQTSGSAAEQFF
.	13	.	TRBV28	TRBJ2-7	TGTGCCAGCAGTGGGACATATGCCTACGAGCAGTACTTC	CASSGTYAYEQYF
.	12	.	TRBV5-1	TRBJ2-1	TGCGCCAGCAGCTTGGACGGCGATGAGCAGTTCTTC	CASSLDGDEQFF
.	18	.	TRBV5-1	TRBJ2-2	TGCGCCAGCAGCTTGATGGTCTGGCAGACGACGAACACCGGGGAGCTGTTTTTT	CASSLMVWQTTNTGELFF
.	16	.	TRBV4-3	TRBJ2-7	TGCGCCAGCAGCCAAGAACTTACGGGGGTTCCCTACGAGCAGTACTTC	CASSQELTGVPYEQYF
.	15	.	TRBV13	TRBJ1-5	TGTGCCAGCAGCTTAGGCCCAGGGTTGAGTCAGCCCCAGCATTTT	CASSLGPGLSQPQHF
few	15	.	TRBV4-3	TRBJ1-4	TGCGCCAGCAGCCAAGCCGGCTTAACTAATGAAAAACTGTTTTTT	CASSQAGLTNEKLFF
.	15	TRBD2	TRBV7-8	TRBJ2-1	TGTGCCAGCAGCTTACTAGCGGGAGACTACAATGAGCAGTTCTTC	CASSLLAGDYNEQFF
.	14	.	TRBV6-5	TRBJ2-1	TGTGCCAGCAGTCAAGGCGTTTCCTACAATGAGCAGTTCTTC	CASSQGVSYNEQFF
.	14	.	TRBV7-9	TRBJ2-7	TGTGCCAGCAGCTCCCTTGAAGCACCTTACGAGCAGTACTTC	CASSSLEAPYEQYF
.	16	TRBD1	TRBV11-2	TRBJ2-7	TGTGCCAGCAGCTCCTCTATGGGGACAGGGACCCTCGAGCAGTACTTC	CASSSSMGTGTLEQYF
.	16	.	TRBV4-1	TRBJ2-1	TGCGCCAGCAGCCAAGACGGACTCCCCGGGGGAAATGAGCAGTTCTTC	CASSQDGLPGGNEQFF
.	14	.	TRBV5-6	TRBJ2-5	TGTGCCAGCAGCTTGAAACAGGCGCAAGAGACCCAGTACTTC	CASSLKQAQETQYF